This TCR beta chain was identified during a study of shared clonotypes between healthy human individuals. Whole-study findings and limits: Some clonotypes were shared by all four sorted-subset donors, while others were not shared. The non-shared ones had lower generation probabilities than the shared ones. Shared clonotypes: 4.5% to 6.5% naive CD4, under 4% naive CD8, about 2.5% memory CD4, roughly 0.4% memory CD8.

Remarks on this clone: Its antigen remains unidentified.

In the CD4+ fraction, cells were divided into CD45RA+ naive and CD45RA-negative memory subsets. The germline CDR1 and CDR2 sequences are GTSNPN and SVGIG (reference sequence). This CDR3 contains 15 residues. V was trimmed by 0 bases and J by 0 bases, leaving 9 bases between them. At deep level, the assay was performed. Generated by immunoSEQ multiplex PCR, the TCRdb table keeps only in-frame clones and is missing some. The table has a few million clones, 90% to 96% seen once. This receptor was obtained from a man aged 18 to 29 in good health. The chain employs TRBV30 and TRBJ1-3; D uncertain. What was sequenced was naive CD4+ T cells sorted from blood. Subset defined: CD45RA+ positively selected. This CDR3 reads CAWSVRRDSGNTIYF. DNA of the CDR3: TGTGCCTGGAGTGTTCGACGGGACTCTGGAAACACCATATATTTT.